The rows below give T cell receptor beta chains drawn from one sample of a study of cytomegalovirus exposure and HLA in healthy donors. Generated by immunoSEQ multiplex PCR, the TCRdb table keeps only in-frame clones and is missing some. The table lists 150,000 to 200,000 clones, about 65% of them singletons. Sequenced sample: PBMCs. These receptors originate from a man aged 35 to 55 in good health and CMV-seropositive. Each CDR3 is given with its conserved first and last residue. A D gene is named only where the DNA matches it firmly. The size entry is marked missing in some rows and otherwise reads once, few, many or a size class.

clone_size,cdr3_length,j_call,v_call,d_call,cdr3_nt,cdr3_aa
-,14,TRBJ2-5,TRBV18,TRBD1,TGTGCCAGCTCACGGGACAGCCTCGAAGAGACCCAGTACTTC,CASSRDSLEETQYF
once,14,TRBJ2-7,TRBV11-2,-,TGTGCCAGCAGCCGGCGGAGGACTGAGGACGAGCAGTACTTC,CASSRRRTEDEQYF
-,14,TRBJ2-5,TRBV9,-,TGTGCCAGCAGCGTAGGCAATGGAGCAGAGACCCAGTACTTC,CASSVGNGAETQYF
few,14,TRBJ2-5,TRBV6-5,-,TGTGCCAGCAGTTACGTGCAGACACAAGAGACCCAGTACTTC,CASSYVQTQETQYF
-,14,TRBJ2-4,TRBV2,-,TGTGCCAGCGATGGGAGTTCCCGAGGAAACATTCAGTACTTC,CASDGSSRGNIQYF
-,17,TRBJ1-1,TRBV4-1,-,TGCGCCAGCAGCCAAGACCGGGGCAGGGGCCCGAACACTGAAGCTTTCTTT,CASSQDRGRGPNTEAFF
few,12,TRBJ1-5,TRBV10-1,-,TGCGCCACCGGGTCTTCCAATCAGCCCCAGCATTTT,CATGSSNQPQHF
-,14,TRBJ2-7,TRBV7-2,TRBD1,TGTGCCAGCAGCTTAGGGACAGGGGGCTGGGAGCAGTACTTC,CASSLGTGGWEQYF
few,13,TRBJ1-1,TRBV15,-,TGTGCCACCCAGGCAGGGTTCGACACTGAAGCTTTCTTT,CATQAGFDTEAFF
-,17,TRBJ1-1,TRBV4-3,TRBD1,TGCGCCAGCAGCCAAGTCCCGGGACAGGGCTCCAACACTGAAGCTTTCTTT,CASSQVPGQGSNTEAFF
-,13,TRBJ1-1,TRBV19,-,TGTGCCAGCAGAGACAGGCCGAACACTGAAGCTTTCTTT,CASRDRPNTEAFF
few,16,TRBJ1-5,TRBV7-9,TRBD1,TGTGCCAGCAGCGGAGGGACAGGGGCCCTCAATCAGCCCCAGCATTTT,CASSGGTGALNQPQHF
-,12,TRBJ1-6,TRBV18,-,TGTGCCAGCTCAACAGGGTCTTCACCCCTCCACTTT,CASSTGSSPLHF
-,14,TRBJ2-7,TRBV14,-,TGTGCCAGCAGCCAAATTGGCCCCCGCTACGAGCAGTACTTC,CASSQIGPRYEQYF
-,12,TRBJ2-1,TRBV11-2,TRBD2,TGTGCCAGCAGCTTAGGTGGTGGGAGGGAGTTCTTC,CASSLGGGREFF
-,14,TRBJ1-2,TRBV5-4,-,TGTGCCAGCAGCGCGGAGGTAGAAGGCTATGGCTACACCTTC,CASSAEVEGYGYTF
-,14,TRBJ2-1,TRBV2,-,TGTGCCAGCAGTGAATCCAGGGGCTACAATGAGCAGTTCTTC,CASSESRGYNEQFF
-,14,TRBJ2-5,TRBV6-5,-,TGTGCCAGCAGTTCATTTCAGGGACAAGAGACCCAGTACTTC,CASSSFQGQETQYF
-,13,TRBJ1-2,TRBV7-9,-,TGTGCCAGCAGCCTCGGGCACGGGGGTGGCTACACCTTC,CASSLGHGGGYTF
-,12,TRBJ2-1,TRBV7-9,-,TGTGCCAGCAGCTTTAAGAAGACAGAGCAGTTCTTC,CASSFKKTEQFF
-,14,TRBJ1-6,TRBV7-2,-,TGTGCCAGCAGCCGGTTACCCGTGAACTCACCCCTCCACTTT,CASSRLPVNSPLHF
many,13,TRBJ1-1,TRBV7-2,-,TGTGCCAGCAGCTTACGGAGGACGGAGGAAGCTTTCTTT,CASSLRRTEEAFF
few,17,TRBJ2-1,TRBV7-3,TRBD2,TGTGCCAGCAGCTTAACCCCCTTCAGCGGGGGGGACAATGAGCAGTTCTTC,CASSLTPFSGGDNEQFF
-,13,TRBJ1-2,TRBV4-3,-,TGCGCCAGCAGCCAGGGGGGAGGGGGAGGCTACACCTTC,CASSQGGGGGYTF
-,17,TRBJ2-2,TRBV4-1,TRBD2,TGCGCCAGCAGCCAAATCCGAGCGGGGGGGAACACCGGGGAGCTGTTTTTT,CASSQIRAGGNTGELFF
-,14,TRBJ2-2,TRBV9,-,TGTGCCAGCAGCGTAGGATGGGCCACCGGGGAGCTGTTTTTT,CASSVGWATGELFF
-,16,TRBJ1-1,TRBV9,TRBD1,TGTGCCAGCAGCGGCTCAAACCCCAGGGGGCATACTGAAGCTTTCTTT,CASSGSNPRGHTEAFF
-,16,TRBJ1-1,TRBV5-1,-,TGCGCCAGCAGCTTTAAACAGGGAACGGTCAACACTGAAGCTTTCTTT,CASSFKQGTVNTEAFF
-,15,TRBJ1-6,TRBV19,-,TGTGCCAGTAGTATGTATGTCTCCTATAATTCACCCCTCCACTTT,CASSMYVSYNSPLHF
-,15,TRBJ1-2,TRBV29-1,TRBD1,TGCAGCGTTGAAATCTCGGACAGGGGGCAGTTTGGCTACACCTTC,CSVEISDRGQFGYTF
once,16,TRBJ1-2,TRBV12-5,-,TGTGCTAGTGGTTTGGTAGTCCGGCGGAGTAACTATGGCTACACCTTC,CASGLVVRRSNYGYTF
-,14,TRBJ2-3,TRBV6-1,-,TGTGCCAGCAGTGAAGGGAGGCTGACAGATACGCAGTATTTT,CASSEGRLTDTQYF
-,13,TRBJ2-7,TRBV14,-,TGTGCCAGCAGCACTCGTGCCGTCCACGAGCAGTACTTC,CASSTRAVHEQYF
once,12,TRBJ1-2,TRBV11-2,-,TGTGCCAGCAGCTTAAGGACTAGTGGCTACACCTTC,CASSLRTSGYTF
-,16,TRBJ2-2,TRBV5-4,TRBD2,TGTGCCAGCAGCTGGGGAGGGGTTATAGACACCGGGGAGCTGTTTTTT,CASSWGGVIDTGELFF
-,12,TRBJ2-2,TRBV7-9,-,TGTGCCAGCAGCCGACAGACCGGGGAGCTGTTTTTT,CASSRQTGELFF
-,15,TRBJ1-2,TRBV19,-,TGTGCCAGTAGTCCTTGGAGCCTTGGCCGCTATGGCTACACCTTC,CASSPWSLGRYGYTF
-,14,TRBJ2-7,TRBV4-3,-,TGCGCCATTCTCCCCCCACTAGGCTCCTACGAGCAGTACTTC,CAILPPLGSYEQYF
-,13,TRBJ2-7,TRBV11-3,TRBD1,TGTGCCAGCAGCTCTCCCGACAGGGACGAGCAGTACTTC,CASSSPDRDEQYF
-,13,TRBJ2-7,TRBV14,-,TGTGCCAGCAGCCGAGGGTTCTCCTACGAGCAGTACTTC,CASSRGFSYEQYF
-,13,TRBJ1-2,TRBV11-3,-,TGTGCCAGCAGCTTAGAGGCAGGGCTTGGCTACACCTTC,CASSLEAGLGYTF
-,12,TRBJ1-4,TRBV7-2,-,TGTGCCAGCAGCCCGAGTAATGAAAAACTGTTTTTT,CASSPSNEKLFF
-,16,TRBJ2-3,TRBV21-1,-,TGTGCCATCCGGTCGCTAACTAGCGGGGGGCCTGATACGCAGTATTTT,CAIRSLTSGGPDTQYF
-,16,TRBJ1-2,TRBV6-1,-,TGTGCCAGCAGTGAAGCATGGGGGCTTCGGGACTATGGCTACACCTTC,CASSEAWGLRDYGYTF
-,15,TRBJ1-1,TRBV5-4,-,TGTGCCAGCAGCTTCCGACCCACAGGGTCAGAAAAAGCTTTCTTT,CASSFRPTGSEKAFF
few,12,TRBJ2-1,TRBV6-5,-,TGTGCCAGCAGCCGGAGGGTAGGTGAGCAGTTCTTC,CASSRRVGEQFF